This TCR beta chain emerged from a study of cytomegalovirus exposure and HLA in healthy donors. As concerns this clone: Its antigen is currently unknown.

General study points: Sequencing likely generated an artifact that appeared as a cluster of highly shared sequence variants. A prior analysis recorded that most TCR beta V segments were productive about 90% or about 30% of the time. Indistinguishability led to the exclusion of some V segments, TRBV6-2 and TRBV6-3 included.

A multiplex PCR was run with 60 Vbeta primers and 13 Jbeta primers. Produced via immunoSEQ multiplex PCR; TCRdb's table is partial and in-frame only. The sample lists roughly 120,000 clones, approximately 76% occurring once. This CDR3 contains 14 residues. Germline V gives CDR1 MGHRA, CDR2 YSYEKL. Trimming left V 1 base short and J 0 bases short, with 4 bases between. The chain combines TRBV4-1 with TRBJ2-1; D is unclear. The sequenced material came from PBMCs. The source of this sequence is a man aged 55 to 69 in good health and CMV-seropositive. The CDR3 nucleotides read TGCGCCAGCAGCCAAGGTCTCTCCTACAATGAGCAGTTCTTC. This sequence encodes CASSQGLSYNEQFF.